One sample yielded the 17 T cell receptor beta chains listed below, sequenced in a study of T cell responses to AZD1222 COVID-19 vaccine. TCRdb's table, derived via immunoSEQ multiplex PCR, lists solely in-frame clones and lacks some. The sample lists around 130,000 clones, over 90% occurring once. The sequences come from peripheral blood, collected on day 0 of AZD1222 vaccination. The source is an adult in good health.

The chain carries TRBV7-9 and TRBJ2-7; TRBD2 might be the D (5 bases). This CDR3 contains 15 residues. The germline gives CDR1 SEHNR, CDR2 FQNEAQ (reference sequence). V was clipped by 0 bases and J by 5 bases, with 14 bases between them. The CDR3, as DNA: TGTGCCAGCAGCTTAGCGGGTGCGGGCCGGAACGAGCAGTACTTC. Residues: CASSLAGAGRNEQYF.

This chain uses TRBV28 with TRBJ1-6, with a tentative D call TRBD1 (5 bases). Trimming cost V 6 bases and J 7 bases, with 13 bases left between them. This CDR3 is built from 14 residues. Germline values: CDR1 MDHEN, CDR2 SYDVKM. The CDR3 DNA sequence: TGTGCCAGCAGAACTGGGGGAGCGAATTCACCCCTCCACTTT. It yields the protein CASRTGGANSPLHF.

The chain carries TRBV2 and TRBJ2-7; D is unclear. The V end was cut by 1 base, the J end by 6 bases, with 10 bases between. Germline V gene lookup returns CDR1 SNHLY and CDR2 FYNNEI. The CDR3 spans 13 residues. The DNA of the CDR3 is TGTGCCAGCAGTGAAGAAAGCACTGGCGAGCAGTACTTC. Protein: CASSEESTGEQYF.

This chain links TRBV6-5 with TRBJ2-7, with 7 nucleotides matching TRBD2. The CDR3 contains 15 residues. In germline, CDR1 is MNHEY, CDR2 SVGAGI. The junction had 8 bases not matched to a gene; V was cut back by 4 bases and J by 2 bases. The CDR3 sequence is CASSWARDYPYEQYF. CDR3 nucleotides: TGTGCCAGCAGTTGGGCCCGGGACTACCCCTACGAGCAGTACTTC.

The chain has TRBV6-1 and TRBJ1-4; no clear D gene. Germline CDR1 is MNHNS and CDR2 is SASEGT. Trimming removed 1 base at V and 5 bases at J, with 8 bases between. This CDR3 comprises 14 residues. CDR3 region: CASSEGRLNEKLFF. The CDR3 nucleotides are TGTGCCAGCAGTGAAGGCAGACTAAATGAAAAACTGTTTTTT.

This clone has a single count. V is TRBV5-4 and J is TRBJ2-7; D possibly corresponds to TRBD2 (6 bases). V gave up 0 bases and J gave up 3 bases, with 10 bases separating them. The CDR3 has 14 residues. In germline, CDR1 is SGHNT, CDR2 YYREEE (reference sequence). The CDR3 spells CASSLGPGGYEQYF. CDR3 coding DNA: TGTGCCAGCAGCTTGGGGCCCGGGGGCTACGAGCAGTACTTC. The full variable domain, with the rest looked up from reference TRBV5-4 and TRBJ2-7, is ETGVTQSPTHLIKTRGQQVTLRCSSQSGHNTVSWYQQALGQGPQFIFQYYREEENGRGNFPPRFSGLQFPNYSSELNVNALELDDSALYLCASSLGPGGYEQYFGPGTRLTVT.

The chain employs TRBV7-9 and TRBJ2-1, with D tentatively TRBD1 or TRBD2 (5 bases each). Germline CDR1 reads SEHNR; CDR2 reads FQNEAQ (reference sequence). This CDR3 is 16 amino acids long. V was shortened by 3 bases and J by 0 bases, with 12 bases between the two germline ends. The CDR3: CASSFGGGPSYNEQFF. The CDR3, as DNA: TGTGCCAGCAGCTTCGGTGGGGGACCCTCCTACAATGAGCAGTTCTTC.

The genes are TRBV5-6 and TRBJ2-7; 11 bases agree with TRBD1. Germline V CDR1 and CDR2: SGHDT, YYEEEE. Losses at the gene ends were 1 base for V and 5 bases for J; bases not matched to a gene: 11. This CDR3 is built from 17 residues. CDR3: CASSLLGTGGTADEQYF. Written as DNA, the CDR3 is TGTGCCAGCAGCTTGTTGGGGACAGGGGGGACCGCGGACGAGCAGTACTTC.

V gene TRBV6-6 combines with J gene TRBJ2-1, with 7 nucleotides matching TRBD2. Germline V gives CDR1 MNHNY, CDR2 SVGAGI (reference sequence). This CDR3 spans 15 amino acids. J was trimmed by 0 bases and V by 5 bases; bases with no gene match: 4. This CDR3 is CASSPSGRSYNEQFF. In DNA, the CDR3 is TGTGCCAGCAGTCCTAGCGGTCGCTCCTACAATGAGCAGTTCTTC.

V and J are TRBV3-1 (or the pseudogene TRBV3-2) and TRBJ1-6; D is undetermined. The CDR3 extends over 15 amino acids. V was trimmed by 5 bases and J by 1 base, leaving 9 bases between them. In germline, CDR1 is LGHDT, CDR2 YNNKEL (reference sequence). CDR3 region: CASSGPGSYNSPLHF. The CDR3 DNA sequence: TGTGCCAGCAGCGGTCCGGGGTCCTATAATTCACCCCTCCACTTT.

The chain couples TRBV5-6 to TRBJ1-6; 9 nucleotides agree with TRBD1. The CDR3 contains 16 residues. J gave up 9 bases and V 4 bases, and 11 bases lay outside the gene matches. Germline values: CDR1 SGHDT, CDR2 YYEEEE. The CDR3 DNA follows: TGTGCCAGCAGCCTGCTGTTGGGGACAGGGAGTTCACCCCTCCACTTT. It codes for CASSLLLGTGSSPLHF.

The rearrangement joins TRBV5-4 to TRBJ1-1; TRBD1 agrees at 9 bases. The ends lost 5 bases at V and 1 base at J; junction bases unmatched: 3. Germline loops: CDR1 SGHNT, CDR2 YYREEE (reference sequence). The length of the CDR3 is 14 residues. In DNA, the CDR3 is TGTGCCAGCAGTACGGACAGGGGGAACACTGAAGCTTTCTTT. This translates into CASSTDRGNTEAFF.

The V call is TRBV7-8, the J call TRBJ1-1; no definite D call. Trimming pared 7 bases from V and 1 base from J, leaving 10 bases between. The CDR3 spans 13 residues. Germline CDR1 reads SGHVS; CDR2 reads FQNEAQ. This CDR3 reads CASIGFPNTEAFF. DNA of the CDR3: TGTGCCAGCATCGGATTCCCGAACACTGAAGCTTTCTTT.

The chain recombines TRBV11-2 with TRBJ2-7; the D is unclear. Trimming took 3 bases from V and 0 from J, leaving 15 bases between them. This CDR3 has 16 residues. CDR1 and CDR2 (germline): SGHAT, FQNNGV. CDR3 nucleotide sequence: TGTGCCAGCAGCTTGTCGCGGCTTACCTCCTCCTACGAGCAGTACTTC. Its translation is CASSLSRLTSSYEQYF.

CDR3 in DNA: TGTGCCAGCGGACTACAGGGGGCGCCGACAGATACGCAGTATTTT. This translates into CASGLQGAPTDTQYF. V is TRBV6-5 and J is TRBJ2-3, with 9 bases that match TRBD1. With V trimmed by 8 bases and J by 3 bases, 9 bases remained unmatched. The germline V gene encodes CDR1 MNHEY and CDR2 SVGAGI. The CDR3 has 15 amino acids.

The J gene is TRBJ1-1, the V gene TRBV6-2 or TRBV6-3, with a possible D match to TRBD1 (6 bases). V was pared by 5 bases and J by 10 bases, with 14 bases between. CDR3 length: 12 amino acids. The germline V gene has CDR1 MNHEY and CDR2 SVGEGT. The CDR3 DNA is TGTGCCAGCAGTGACCCGCGGGGGCTAGCTTTCTTT. Encoded protein: CASSDPRGLAFF.

Only one count was recorded for this clone. The genes are TRBV29-1 and TRBJ1-3; no reliable D call. The CDR3 is 14 residues long. Germline V gives CDR1 SQVTM, CDR2 ANQGSEA. Trimming removed 6 bases at V and 0 bases at J, with 12 bases between. CDR3: CSVSDGSSGNTIYF. In DNA form, the CDR3 reads TGCAGCGTCTCGGACGGCAGCTCTGGAAACACCATATATTTT.